This TCR beta chain was identified during a study of OX40 agonist ivuxolimab in advanced cancers. Study details: The patients received agonistic anti-OX40 (CD134) antibody ivuxolimab. Overall study findings and caveats: A proportion of nonresponders additionally exhibited low normalized T-cell clonal expansion. CD8+ T cells averaged more expanded clones than CD4+.

Here immunoSEQ multiplex PCR was the method, and the copy in TCRdb shows in-frame clones only, minus some. In the table there are approximately 50,000 clones, about nine tenths of which are singletons. The CDR3 length is 15 residues. Germline V gene sequence: CDR1 SGHTS, CDR2 YDEGEE. V shed 3 bases and J shed 7 bases, with 14 bases lying between them. Blood sampling took place at baseline, cycle 4 day 1, and cycle 7 day 1. With respect to this clone: As yet, its antigen is unknown.

The chain has TRBV5-8 and TRBJ1-6, with D perhaps matching TRBD1 (5 bases). Material: CD4+ or CD8+ T cells sorted from blood, obtained in a trial of the OX40 agonist ivuxolimab. This clonotype was sampled from an adult with an advanced solid tumor such as melanoma, head and neck, liver or kidney cancer. The CDR3 reads CASSSGQGENSPLHF. CDR3 nucleotides: TGTGCCAGCAGCTCTGGGCAGGGTGAAAATTCACCCCTCCACTTT. Supplemented by reference TRBV5-8 and TRBJ1-6, the full variable domain reads EAGVTQSPTHLIKTRGQQATLRCSPISGHTSVYWYQQALGLGLQFLLWYDEGEERNRGNFPPRFSGRQFPNYSSELNVNALELEDSALYLCASSSGQGENSPLHFGNGTRLTVT.